This T cell receptor beta chain is from a study of T cell responses to AZD1222 COVID-19 vaccine. Between the trimmed V and J ends, which lost 4 bases and 2 bases, there was a span of 20 bases. Per germline, CDR1 SGDLS and CDR2 YYNGEE. This CDR3 is 17 amino acids long. This table comes from immunoSEQ multiplex PCR, and its TCRdb copy is limited to in-frame clones, with some not included. This sample has 77,000 or so clones, with 75% to 90% found just once. The sequencing used peripheral blood, collected on day 0 of AZD1222 vaccination. The chain is built from TRBV9 and TRBJ2-3; D might be TRBD2 (5 bases). The sequence was collected from an adult in good health. The CDR3 loop is CASSSPSGGPVTDTQYF. The CDR3 nucleotides are TGTGCCAGCAGCTCACCGTCCGGAGGCCCAGTCACAGATACGCAGTATTTT.